This T cell receptor (beta chain) came from a study of vaccination and CD4 T cells after COVID-19. Study as a whole: Overlapping peptides of the spike proteins of SARS-CoV-2, HCoV-NL63, HCoV-OC43 and HCoV-229E were used for cell stimulation.

Sequenced with the Oncomine TCR Beta short-read assay was DNA taken from cultured CD4+ T cells. Using its own MiXCR run on the PCR reads, TCRdb lists one record per CDR3 protein. The table includes over 15,000 distinct CDR3 sequences, 48% detected once. The CDR3 has 17 amino acids. Losses at the gene ends were 9 bases for V and 0 bases for J; bases not matched to a gene: 13. Germline V gene sequence: CDR1 LGHNA, CDR2 YNFKEQ. Treatment here: roughly ten-day PBMC culture with coronavirus spike peptide pools or control peptides (ViraFEST assay). Positive PCR dates covered March to December 2020, before US Alpha, Beta and Delta variants. A few counts support this clonotype. Its antigen is as yet unknown.

J is TRBJ2-1 and V is TRBV4-2; 8 nucleotides match TRBD2. The input for sequencing was CD4+ T cells from blood, cultured in vitro, taken before SARS-CoV-2 vaccination. This sequence was found in a human donor who had recovered from COVID-19. The CDR3 coding sequence is TGTGCCAGAAGATTTAGCGGGACCCAAAGCTCCTACAATGAGCAGTTCTTC. It codes for CARRFSGTQSSYNEQFF.